Described below is a single TCR beta chain sequence and its context. The sample belongs to a study of blood T cell repertoires in COVID-19. Study as a whole: The United States, Italy and Spain were the sources of the acute and convalescent COVID-19 samples.

V shed 4 bases and J shed 10 bases, with 26 bases lying between them. The CDR3 length is 17 residues. The germline CDR1 and CDR2 sequences are MDHEN and SYDVKM. Assay used: immunoSEQ multiplex PCR; TCRdb lists only in-frame clones, some missing. Among 160,000 or so clones listed, roughly 84% were seen once. The cohort comprised adults aged 18 to 89 years residing in around 25 US areas. Assignments of participants to cohorts depended upon their own reported clinical history. The sample taken for sequencing was PBMCs or T cells enriched from blood (not recorded which). The sequence was collected from a man aged 55 to 70 who had recovered from COVID-19. The rearrangement uses TRBV28 and TRBJ1-5; TRBD1 might be the D (5 bases). CDR3 residues: CASSSPLVSGIIRPQHF. In DNA, the CDR3 is TGTGCCAGCAGTTCTCCGCTGGTTTCAGGGATAATCAGACCCCAGCATTTT.